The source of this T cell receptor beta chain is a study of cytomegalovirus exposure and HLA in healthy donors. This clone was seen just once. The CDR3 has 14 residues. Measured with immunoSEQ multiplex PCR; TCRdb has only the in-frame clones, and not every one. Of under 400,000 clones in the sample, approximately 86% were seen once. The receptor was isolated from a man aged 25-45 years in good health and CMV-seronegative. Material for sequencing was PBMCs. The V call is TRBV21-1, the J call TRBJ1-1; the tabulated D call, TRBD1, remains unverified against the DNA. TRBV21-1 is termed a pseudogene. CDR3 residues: CASRNRGLGTEAFF. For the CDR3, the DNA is TGTGCCAGCAGGAACAGGGGTCTCGGCACTGAAGCTTTCTTT.